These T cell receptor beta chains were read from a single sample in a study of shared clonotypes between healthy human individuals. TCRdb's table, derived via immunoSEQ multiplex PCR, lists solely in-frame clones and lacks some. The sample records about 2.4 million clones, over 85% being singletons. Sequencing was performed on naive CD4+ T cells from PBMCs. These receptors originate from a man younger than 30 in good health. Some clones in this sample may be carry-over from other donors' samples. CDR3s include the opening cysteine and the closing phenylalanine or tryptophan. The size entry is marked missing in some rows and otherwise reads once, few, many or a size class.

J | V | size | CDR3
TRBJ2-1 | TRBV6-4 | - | CASSPGLAGVYEQFF
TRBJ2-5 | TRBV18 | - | CASSPPGLARETQYF
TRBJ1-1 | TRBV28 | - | CASSSPGQTNTEAFF
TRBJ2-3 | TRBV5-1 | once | CASSLGGSSGYTQYF
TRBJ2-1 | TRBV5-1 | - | CASSLATDYNEQFF
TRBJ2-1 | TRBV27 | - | CASSLFYNEQFF
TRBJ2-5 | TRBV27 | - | CASQAVGAYQETQYF
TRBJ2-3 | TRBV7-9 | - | CASSWKGDTQYF
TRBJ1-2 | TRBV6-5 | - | CASRTDGAVGGYTF
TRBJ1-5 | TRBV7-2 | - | CASSLGHPYSNQPQHF
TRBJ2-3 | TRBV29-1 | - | CSVTGTSGSLVGTDTQYF
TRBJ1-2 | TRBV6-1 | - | CATPPGLYYGYTF
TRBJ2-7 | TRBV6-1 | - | CASSVGPSYEQYF
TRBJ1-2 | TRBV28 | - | CASSLGGEGYTF
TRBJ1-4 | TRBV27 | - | CASRPLTTNEKLFF
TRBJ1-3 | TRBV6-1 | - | CASSVHGGPGNTIYF
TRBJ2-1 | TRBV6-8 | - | CASSYSFRGGGYNEQFF
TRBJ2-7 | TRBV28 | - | CASSFPAGANYEQYF
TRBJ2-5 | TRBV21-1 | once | CASSNAGQGLYQETQYF
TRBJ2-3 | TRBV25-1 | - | CASNGAQADTQYF
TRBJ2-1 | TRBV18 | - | CASSEPGSKRGDEQFF
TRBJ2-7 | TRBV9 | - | CASSVSSGSSYEQYF
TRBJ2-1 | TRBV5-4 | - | CASSSGANNEQFF
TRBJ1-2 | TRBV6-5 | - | CASREVYGYTF
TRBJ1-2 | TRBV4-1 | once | CASSQEDRENYGYTF
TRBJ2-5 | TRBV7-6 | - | CASSRRLGQETQYF
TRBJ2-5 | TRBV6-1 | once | CASTGTGRETQYF
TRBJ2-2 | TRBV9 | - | CASSRPTGEIGELFF
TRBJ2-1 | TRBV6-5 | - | CASAIRPHQGQFF
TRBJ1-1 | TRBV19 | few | CASSSRSAMNTEAFF
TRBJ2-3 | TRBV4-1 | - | CASSRVTGTLSTDTQYF
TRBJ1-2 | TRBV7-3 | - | CASSLGPGQLFGYTF
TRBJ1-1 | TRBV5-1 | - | CASSLTAENTEAFF
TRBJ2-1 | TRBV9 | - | CASSVEQGPYNEQFF
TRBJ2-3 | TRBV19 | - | CASSPSGRATDTQYF
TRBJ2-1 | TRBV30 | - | CAWSVLGRGRTYNEQFF
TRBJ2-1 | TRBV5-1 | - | CASSLAAGGHWDNEQFF
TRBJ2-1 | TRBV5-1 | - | CASSSTGSDEQFF
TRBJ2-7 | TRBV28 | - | CASSYRWADPSYEQYF
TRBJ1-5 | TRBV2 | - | CASSELRSNQPQHF
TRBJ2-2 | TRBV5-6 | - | CASSLVQGVPGELFF
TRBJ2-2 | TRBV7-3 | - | CASSFRTSGGLADRTGELFF
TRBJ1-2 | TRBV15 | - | CATSRDHAGTGNGCTF
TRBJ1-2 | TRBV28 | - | CASSLWAGRGHGYTF
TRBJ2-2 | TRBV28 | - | CASILSRSNTGELFF
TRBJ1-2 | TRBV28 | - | CASSSPGTGTSFNYGYTF
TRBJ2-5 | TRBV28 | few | CASSYQETQYF
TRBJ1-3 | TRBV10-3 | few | CAISWTSGNTIYF